The 18 T cell receptor beta chains in this list originate from one sample, sequenced in a study of control samples from healthy donors and cancer patients. The method was immunoSEQ multiplex PCR; TCRdb's version includes in-frame clones alone and lacks a portion of them. Of 100,000 to 120,000 clones listed, approximately 87% are singletons. The sequencing input was PBMCs. These receptors were collected from a woman aged 60-75 years with lung cancer.

The J gene is TRBJ1-4, the V gene TRBV6-5, with D perhaps matching TRBD1 (6 bases). This CDR3 contains 14 residues. Germline assignment: CDR1 MNHEY and CDR2 SVGAGI. The germline V and J ends were trimmed by 6 bases and 2 bases, with 10 bases remaining between them. The DNA of the CDR3 is TGTGCCAGCAGACTAGACAGGACTAATGAAAAACTGTTTTTT. It is translated as CASRLDRTNEKLFF.

This clone has only a few counts. The chain couples TRBV28 to TRBJ2-5; TRBD2 matches 11 bases. After removal of 6 bases from V and 5 bases from J, the junction contained 8 bases not matched to a gene. Germline CDR1 MDHEN, CDR2 SYDVKM. CDR3 length equals 15 residues. Here the CDR3 DNA reads TGTGCCAGCAGGAATAGCGGGAGGGCCGATGAGACCCAGTACTTC. It specifies CASRNSGRADETQYF.

This rearrangement joins TRBV25-1 to TRBJ1-4; D is uncertain. The germline V gene encodes CDR1 MGHDK and CDR2 SYGVNS. This CDR3 is built from 14 residues. V was shortened by 3 bases and J by 0 bases, with 5 bases between the two germline ends. The CDR3 DNA is TGTGCCAGCAGTGAGAGGGCAACTAATGAAAAACTGTTTTTT. Translated: CASSERATNEKLFF.

Comments on this clone: Other nucleotide sequences from this sample produce the same CDR3. The rearrangement joins TRBV5-6 to TRBJ1-3; D is possibly TRBD1 (5 bases). Germline values: CDR1 SGHDT, CDR2 YYEEEE. The ends were cut back, 0 bases at V and 4 bases at J, with 11 bases in the middle. This CDR3 region has 15 residues. CDR3 nucleotide sequence: TGTGCCAGCAGCTTGGGCAGGGCTCCCGGAAACACCATATATTTT. This translates into CASSLGRAPGNTIYF. Supplemented by reference TRBV5-6 and TRBJ1-3, the full variable domain reads DAGVTQSPTHLIKTRGQQVTLRCSPKSGHDTVSWYQQALGQGPQFIFQYYEEEERQRGNFPDRFSGHQFPNYSSELNVNALLLGDSALYLCASSLGRAPGNTIYFGEGSWLTVV.

V and J are TRBV3-1 (or the pseudogene TRBV3-2) and TRBJ2-7; 8 bases are a match to TRBD1. The CDR3 consists of 13 residues. Germline loops: CDR1 LGHDT, CDR2 YNNKEL (reference sequence). Trimming took 5 bases from V and 2 from J; bases not matched to a gene: 2. The DNA for the CDR3 is TGTGCCAGCAGCAGGACAGGGACCTACGAGCAGTACTTC. Amino acid sequence: CASSRTGTYEQYF.

The V gene is TRBV27, the J gene TRBJ1-2; 7 nucleotides match TRBD1. This CDR3 has 12 residues. CDR1 is MNHEY and CDR2 is SMNVEV in the germline V gene (reference sequence). V lost 6 bases, J lost 7 bases, and 5 bases stayed unmatched. Here the CDR3 reads CASSGTVGGYTF. The CDR3 DNA follows: TGTGCCAGCAGCGGGACAGTGGGTGGCTACACCTTC.

This sequence joins TRBV4-1 and TRBJ1-1; TRBD1 matches 8 bases. Germline CDR1 MGHRA, CDR2 YSYEKL. The CDR3 sequence is 15 residues long. The ends lost 1 base at V and 4 bases at J; junction bases unmatched: 5. The CDR3: CASSQAPTGGTEAFF. The CDR3 nucleotides read TGCGCCAGCAGCCAAGCTCCTACAGGGGGCACTGAAGCTTTCTTT.

The chain combines TRBV19 with TRBJ1-2; 8 nucleotides agree with TRBD1. J gave up 2 bases and V 4 bases, and 9 bases lay outside the gene matches. From germline, CDR1 is LNHDA and CDR2 SQIVND (reference sequence). This CDR3 region has 16 residues. CDR3 sequence (DNA): TGTGCCAGTAGTACTCGACAGGGGCAGTCGAACTATGGCTACACCTTC. Protein sequence: CASSTRQGQSNYGYTF.

The chain combines TRBV19 with TRBJ1-2, with D uncertain. The CDR3 is made up of 16 amino acids. Germline CDR1 reads LNHDA; CDR2 reads SQIVND (reference sequence). Trimming pared 5 bases from V and 0 bases from J, leaving 16 bases between. The CDR3 loop reads CASSHMRVTANYGYTF. For the CDR3, the DNA is TGTGCCAGTAGTCATATGCGCGTCACAGCTAACTATGGCTACACCTTC.

The chain couples TRBV29-1 to TRBJ2-1, with 10 bases that match TRBD2. Germline CDR1 and CDR2: SQVTM and ANQGSEA. V was pared by 2 bases and J by 4 bases, with 2 bases of the junction left unmatched. The CDR3 length is 14 residues. CDR3 coding DNA: TGCAGCGTTGAACTAGCGGGAGATTACAATGAGCAGTTCTTC. It translates to CSVELAGDYNEQFF.

This clone was seen a handful of times. The chain has TRBV19 and TRBJ1-3, with a possible D match to TRBD1 (6 bases). Germline values: CDR1 LNHDA, CDR2 SQIVND (reference sequence). V lost 2 bases to trimming and J lost 0 bases, with 11 bases between them. The CDR3 covers 16 residues. CDR3 region: CASSIQGQDSGNTIYF. The DNA for the CDR3 is TGTGCCAGTAGTATACAGGGACAAGACTCTGGAAACACCATATATTTT.

The J gene is TRBJ2-7, the V gene TRBV6-5, with D perhaps matching TRBD1 or TRBD2 (5 bases each). Deletions cut 5 bases from V and 2 bases from J, with 16 bases between. Per germline, CDR1 MNHEY and CDR2 SVGAGI. The CDR3 totals 15 residues. CDR3 protein: CASSPPEGRAYEQYF. CDR3 coding DNA: TGTGCCAGCAGTCCGCCCGAGGGCAGGGCCTACGAGCAGTACTTC.

The chain is built from TRBV27 and TRBJ2-1, with D perhaps given as TRBD1 or TRBD2 (5 bases each). This CDR3 has 16 amino acids. V lost 1 base to trimming and J lost 0 bases, with 10 bases between them. Germline V CDR1 and CDR2: MNHEY, SMNVEV (reference sequence). This CDR3 reads CASSLWGYASYNEQFF. CDR3 nucleotides: TGTGCCAGCAGTTTATGGGGGTATGCCTCCTACAATGAGCAGTTCTTC.

The chain carries TRBV7-2 and TRBJ2-5; 9 bases line up with TRBD2. This CDR3 is 17 amino acids long. Germline CDR1 and CDR2: SGHTA and FQGNSA. Trimming removed 0 bases from V and 2 bases from J; junction bases left unmatched: 7. The CDR3 loop reads CASSLAFSLAGQETQYF. CDR3 DNA: TGTGCCAGCAGCTTAGCCTTTAGCCTAGCGGGGCAAGAGACCCAGTACTTC.

The rearrangement links TRBV4-2 to TRBJ1-3, with TRBD1 matching 8 bases. The length of the CDR3 is 16 residues. V gave up 3 bases and J gave up 4 bases; unmatched junction bases: 8. Germline lookup yields CDR1 LGHNA and CDR2 YNFKEQ. The CDR3 region has the DNA TGTGCCAGCAGCCATCAAGACAGGGGAGTAGGAAACACCATATATTTT. Protein product: CASSHQDRGVGNTIYF.

The chain couples TRBV9 to TRBJ2-1; 7 bases align to TRBD2. Per the germline V gene, CDR1 is SGDLS and CDR2 is YYNGEE. The junction had 3 bases not matched to a gene; V was cut back by 0 bases and J by 3 bases. The CDR3 contains 15 residues. CDR3 sequence reads: CASSVVASGYNEQFF. In DNA, the CDR3 is TGTGCCAGCAGCGTAGTGGCTAGCGGCTACAATGAGCAGTTCTTC.

This chain uses TRBV7-6 with TRBJ1-4, with D possibly TRBD1 on 6 matching bases. V lost 4 bases, J lost 10 bases, and 22 bases lay in between. CDR3 length equals 16 residues. CDR1 is SGHVS and CDR2 is FNYEAQ in the germline V gene. This chain's CDR3 is CASSSPYRVSGGKLFF. The CDR3 coding sequence is TGTGCCAGCAGCTCACCCTACAGGGTCTCCGGTGGAAAACTGTTTTTT. The variable domain in full, with the rest retrieved from reference TRBV7-6 and TRBJ1-4, is GAGVSQSPRYKVTKRGQDVALRCDPISGHVSLYWYRQALGQGPEFLTYFNYEAQQDKSGLPNDRFSAERPEGSISTLTIQRTEQRDSAMYRCASSSPYRVSGGKLFFGSGTQLSVL.

The chain joins TRBV3-1 (or the pseudogene TRBV3-2) to TRBJ2-7, with D unclear. The germline gives CDR1 LGHDT, CDR2 YNNKEL (reference sequence). Between the trimmed V and J ends, which lost 1 base and 1 base, there was a span of 11 bases. The CDR3 totals 15 residues. The CDR3 here is CASSQGPVPSYEQYF. The CDR3 DNA follows: TGTGCCAGCAGCCAAGGTCCAGTGCCATCCTACGAGCAGTACTTC.